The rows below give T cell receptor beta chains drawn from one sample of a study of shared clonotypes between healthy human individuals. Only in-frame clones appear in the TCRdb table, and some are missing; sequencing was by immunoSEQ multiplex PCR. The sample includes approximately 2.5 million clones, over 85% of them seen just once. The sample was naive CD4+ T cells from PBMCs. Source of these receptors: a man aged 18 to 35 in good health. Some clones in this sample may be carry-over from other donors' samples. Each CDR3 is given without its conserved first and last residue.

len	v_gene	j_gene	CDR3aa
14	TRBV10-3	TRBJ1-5	AISDSKGSPDQPQH
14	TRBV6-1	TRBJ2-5	ASSETHAGRQETQY
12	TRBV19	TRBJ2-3	ASSTPGSTDTQY
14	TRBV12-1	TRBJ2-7	ASSSFNGTGSYEQY
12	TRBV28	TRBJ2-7	ASNRSGRSYEQY
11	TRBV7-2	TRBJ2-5	ASSLADQETQY
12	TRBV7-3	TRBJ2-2	ASSSQGWTGELF
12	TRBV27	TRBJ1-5	ASSLTGGVQPQH
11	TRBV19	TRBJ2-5	ASSGLDQETQY
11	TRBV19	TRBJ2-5	ASSIRLGETQY
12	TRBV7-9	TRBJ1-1	ASSLGGAYREAF
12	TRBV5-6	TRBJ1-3	ASSLTGAGNTIY
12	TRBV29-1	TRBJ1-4	SVEEVATNEKLF
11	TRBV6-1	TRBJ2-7	ASSEAFSYEQY
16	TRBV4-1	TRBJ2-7	ASSQGRGQARLSYEQY
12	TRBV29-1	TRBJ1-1	SVVATAGGTEAF
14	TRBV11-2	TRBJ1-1	ASSSPQGTLNTEAF
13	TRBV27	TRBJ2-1	ASSPGRGLWNEQF
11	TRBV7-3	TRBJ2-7	ASSAGPFYEQY
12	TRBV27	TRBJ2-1	ASSLGREYNEQF
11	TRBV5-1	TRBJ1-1	ASSLEGVTEAF
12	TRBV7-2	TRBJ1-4	ASSLGQAGEKLF
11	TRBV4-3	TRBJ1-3	ASSQEDGNTIY
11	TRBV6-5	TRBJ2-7	ASGVGVPYEQY
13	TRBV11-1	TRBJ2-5	ASSTHRGQKETQY
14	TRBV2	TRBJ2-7	ASRESRPSGSYEQY
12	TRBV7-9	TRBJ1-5	ASSSAGGNQPQH
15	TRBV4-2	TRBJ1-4	ASSQDISQQGRGKVF
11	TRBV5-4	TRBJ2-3	ASSSYSGLDLY
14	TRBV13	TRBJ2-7	ASSLVSGSNPYEQY
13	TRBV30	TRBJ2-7	AWSVYLAVSYEQY
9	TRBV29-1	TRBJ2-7	SVGQNYEQY
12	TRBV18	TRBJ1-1	ASSPPPGNTEAF
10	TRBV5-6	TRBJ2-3	ASSRLTDTQY
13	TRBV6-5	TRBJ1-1	ASSYTRTGNTEAF
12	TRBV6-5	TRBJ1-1	ASRNRGRNTEAF